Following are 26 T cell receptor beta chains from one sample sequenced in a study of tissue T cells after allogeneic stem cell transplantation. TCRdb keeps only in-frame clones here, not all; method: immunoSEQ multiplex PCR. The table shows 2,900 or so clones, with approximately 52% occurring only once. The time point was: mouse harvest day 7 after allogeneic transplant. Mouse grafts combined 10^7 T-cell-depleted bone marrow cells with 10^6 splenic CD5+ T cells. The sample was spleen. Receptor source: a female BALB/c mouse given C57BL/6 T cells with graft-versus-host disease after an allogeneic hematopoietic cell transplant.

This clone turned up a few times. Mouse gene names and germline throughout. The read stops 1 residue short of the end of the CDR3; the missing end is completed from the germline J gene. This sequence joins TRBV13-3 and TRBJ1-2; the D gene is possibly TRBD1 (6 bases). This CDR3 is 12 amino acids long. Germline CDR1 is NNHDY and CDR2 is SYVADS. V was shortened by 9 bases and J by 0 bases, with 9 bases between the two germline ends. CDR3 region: CAKQGTNSDYTF. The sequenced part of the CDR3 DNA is TGTGCCAAACAGGGAACAAACTCCGACTACACC.

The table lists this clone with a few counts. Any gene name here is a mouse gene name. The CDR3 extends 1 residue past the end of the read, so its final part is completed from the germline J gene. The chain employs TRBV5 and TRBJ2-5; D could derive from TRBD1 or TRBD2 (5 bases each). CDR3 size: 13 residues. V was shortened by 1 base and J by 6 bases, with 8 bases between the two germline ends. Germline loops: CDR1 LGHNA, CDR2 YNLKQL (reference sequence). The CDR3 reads CASSQGGRDTQYF. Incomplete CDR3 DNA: TGTGCCAGCAGCCAAGGGGGGAGGGACACCCAGTAC.

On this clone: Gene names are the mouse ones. The DNA read from the CDR3 is TGCACCTGCAGTGCCCGGGACAGGGGGAGGGAACAGTAC. It codes for CTCSARDRGREQY. In full, the CDR3 reads CTCSARDRGREQYF. The V gene is TRBV1, the J gene TRBJ2-7; 11 bases map to TRBD1. The read terminates 1 residue ahead of where the CDR3 ends, so the germline J gene completes it. Trimming at V came to 3 bases and at J to 7 bases, leaving 5 bases not matched to a gene. This CDR3 has 14 residues. CDR1 is NSQYPW and CDR2 is LRSPGD in the germline V gene (reference sequence).

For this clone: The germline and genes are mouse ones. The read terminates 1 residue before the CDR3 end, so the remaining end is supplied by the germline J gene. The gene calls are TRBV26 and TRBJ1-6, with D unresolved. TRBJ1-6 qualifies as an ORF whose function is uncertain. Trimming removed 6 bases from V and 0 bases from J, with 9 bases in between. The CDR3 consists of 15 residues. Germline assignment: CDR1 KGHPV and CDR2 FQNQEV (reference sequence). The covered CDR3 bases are TGTGCCAGCAGATCCCAGGATTCCTATAATTCGCCCCTCTAC. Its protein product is CASRSQDSYNSPLY. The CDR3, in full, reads CASRSQDSYNSPLYF.

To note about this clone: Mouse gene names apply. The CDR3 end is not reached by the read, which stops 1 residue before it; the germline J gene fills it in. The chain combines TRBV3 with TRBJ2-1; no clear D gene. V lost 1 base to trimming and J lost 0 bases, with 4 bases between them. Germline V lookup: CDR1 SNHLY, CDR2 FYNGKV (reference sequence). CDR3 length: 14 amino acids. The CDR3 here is CASSLGGNYAEQFF. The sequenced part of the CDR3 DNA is TGTGCCAGCAGCTTAGGGGGTAACTATGCTGAGCAGTTC.

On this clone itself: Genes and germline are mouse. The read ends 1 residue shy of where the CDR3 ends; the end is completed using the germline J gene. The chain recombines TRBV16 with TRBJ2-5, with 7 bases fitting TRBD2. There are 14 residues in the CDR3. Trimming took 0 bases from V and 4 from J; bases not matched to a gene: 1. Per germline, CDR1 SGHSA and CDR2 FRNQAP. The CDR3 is CASSLDLGEDTQYF. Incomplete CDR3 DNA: TGTGCAAGCAGCTTAGATCTGGGGGAAGACACCCAGTAC.

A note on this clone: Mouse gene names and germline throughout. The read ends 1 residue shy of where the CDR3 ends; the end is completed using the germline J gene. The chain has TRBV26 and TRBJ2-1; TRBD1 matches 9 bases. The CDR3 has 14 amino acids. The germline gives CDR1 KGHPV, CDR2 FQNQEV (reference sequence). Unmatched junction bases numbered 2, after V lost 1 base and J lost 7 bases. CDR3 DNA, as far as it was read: TGTGCCAGCAGTCTGTACAGGGGGCGGGCTGAGCAGTTC. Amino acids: CASSLYRGRAEQF. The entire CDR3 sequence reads CASSLYRGRAEQFF.

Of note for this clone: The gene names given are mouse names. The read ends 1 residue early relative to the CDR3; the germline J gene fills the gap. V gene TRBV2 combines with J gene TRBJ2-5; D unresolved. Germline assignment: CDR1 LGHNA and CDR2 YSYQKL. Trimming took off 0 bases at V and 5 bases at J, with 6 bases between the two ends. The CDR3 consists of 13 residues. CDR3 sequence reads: CASSQERGDTQYF. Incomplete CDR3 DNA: TGTGCCAGCAGCCAAGAACGGGGAGACACCCAGTAC.

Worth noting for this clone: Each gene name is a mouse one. The CDR3 is CASSQEPYTEVFF. The sequenced part of the CDR3 DNA is TGTGCCAGCAGCCAAGAACCATACACAGAAGTCTTC. The chain recombines TRBV2 with TRBJ1-1, with D unresolved. The read is 1 residue too short to cover the CDR3 end, so that end is filled in from the germline J gene. The CDR3 covers 13 residues. CDR1 is LGHNA, CDR2 YSYQKL, per germline. The V and J ends lost 0 bases and 3 bases respectively, with 5 bases between them. Complete variable domain (other parts from reference TRBV2 and TRBJ1-1): DPKIIQKPKYLVAVTGSEKILICEQYLGHNAMYWYRQSAKKPLEFMFSYSYQKLMDNQTASSRFQPQSSKKNHLDLQITALKPDDSATYFCASSQEPYTEVFFGKGTRLTVV.

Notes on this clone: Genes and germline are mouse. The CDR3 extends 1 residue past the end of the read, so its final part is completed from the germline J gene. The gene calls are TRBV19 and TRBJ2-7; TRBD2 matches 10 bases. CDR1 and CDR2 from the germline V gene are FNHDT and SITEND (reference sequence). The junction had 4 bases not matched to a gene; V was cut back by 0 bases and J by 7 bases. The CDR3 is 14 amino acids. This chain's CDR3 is CASSIAWGGREQYF. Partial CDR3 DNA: TGTGCCAGCAGTATAGCCTGGGGGGGCCGGGAACAGTAC. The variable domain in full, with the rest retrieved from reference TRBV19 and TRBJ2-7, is GGIITQTPKFLIGQEGQKLTLKCQQNFNHDTMYWYRQDSGKGLRLIYYSITENDLQKGDLSEGYDASREKKSSFSLTVTSAQKNEMAVFLCASSIAWGGREQYFGPGTRLTVL.

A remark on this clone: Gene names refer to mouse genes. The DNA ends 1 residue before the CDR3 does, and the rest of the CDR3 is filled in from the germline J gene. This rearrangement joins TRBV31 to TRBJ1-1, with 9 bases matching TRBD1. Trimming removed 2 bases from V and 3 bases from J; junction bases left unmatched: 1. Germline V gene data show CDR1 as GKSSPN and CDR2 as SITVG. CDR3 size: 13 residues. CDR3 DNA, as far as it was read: TGTGCCTGGAGTGGGGACAGGGACACAGAAGTCTTC. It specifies CAWSGDRDTEVF. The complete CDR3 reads CAWSGDRDTEVFF.

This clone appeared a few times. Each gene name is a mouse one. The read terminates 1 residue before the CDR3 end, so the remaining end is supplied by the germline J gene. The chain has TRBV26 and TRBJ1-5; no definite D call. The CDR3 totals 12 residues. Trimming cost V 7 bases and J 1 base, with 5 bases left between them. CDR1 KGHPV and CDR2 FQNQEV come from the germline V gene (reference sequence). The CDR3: CASILNNQAPLF. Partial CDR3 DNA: TGTGCCAGCATCCTGAACAACCAGGCTCCGCTT.

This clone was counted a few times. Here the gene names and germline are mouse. The DNA read from the CDR3 is TGTGCCAGCAGTCTGTCACCAGGCCCTTCTGGAAATACGCTCTAT. This codes for CASSLSPGPSGNTLY. The full-length CDR3 reads as CASSLSPGPSGNTLYF. The V and J genes are TRBV26 and TRBJ1-3; D unclear. The CDR3 end lies 1 residue beyond the end of the read and is filled in from the germline J gene. With 0 bases removed from V and 0 bases from J, the gap between germline ends came to 9 bases. CDR3 length: 16 amino acids. The germline gives CDR1 KGHPV, CDR2 FQNQEV (reference sequence).

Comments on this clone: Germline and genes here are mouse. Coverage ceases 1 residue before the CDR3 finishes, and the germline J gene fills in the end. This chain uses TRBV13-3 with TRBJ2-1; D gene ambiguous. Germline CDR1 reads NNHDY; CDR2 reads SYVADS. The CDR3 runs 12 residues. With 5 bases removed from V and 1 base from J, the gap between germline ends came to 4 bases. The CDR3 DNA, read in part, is TGTGCCAGCAGCCAGAACTATGCTGAGCAGTTC. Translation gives CASSQNYAEQF. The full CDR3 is CASSQNYAEQFF.

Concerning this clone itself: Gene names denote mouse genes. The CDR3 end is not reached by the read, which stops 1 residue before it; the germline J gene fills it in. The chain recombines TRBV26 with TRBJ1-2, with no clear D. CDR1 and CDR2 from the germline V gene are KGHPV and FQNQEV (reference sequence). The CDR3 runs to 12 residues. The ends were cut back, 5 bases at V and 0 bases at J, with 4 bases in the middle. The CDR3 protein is CASSSSNSDYTF. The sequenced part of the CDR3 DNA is TGTGCCAGCAGTTCCTCAAACTCCGACTACACC.

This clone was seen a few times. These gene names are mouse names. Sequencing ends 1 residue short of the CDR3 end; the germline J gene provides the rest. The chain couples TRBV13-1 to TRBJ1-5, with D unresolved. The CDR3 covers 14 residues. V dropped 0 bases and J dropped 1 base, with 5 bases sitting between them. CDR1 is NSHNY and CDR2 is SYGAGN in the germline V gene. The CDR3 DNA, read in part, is TGTGCCAGCAGTGATGCGGGGAACAACCAGGCTCCGCTT. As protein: CASSDAGNNQAPL. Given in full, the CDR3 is CASSDAGNNQAPLF. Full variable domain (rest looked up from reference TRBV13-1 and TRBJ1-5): EAAVTQSPRNKVTVTGGNVTLSCRQTNSHNYMYWYRQDTGHGLRLIHYSYGAGNLRIGDVPDGYKATRTTQEDFFLLLELASPSQTSLYFCASSDAGNNQAPLFGEGTRLSVL.

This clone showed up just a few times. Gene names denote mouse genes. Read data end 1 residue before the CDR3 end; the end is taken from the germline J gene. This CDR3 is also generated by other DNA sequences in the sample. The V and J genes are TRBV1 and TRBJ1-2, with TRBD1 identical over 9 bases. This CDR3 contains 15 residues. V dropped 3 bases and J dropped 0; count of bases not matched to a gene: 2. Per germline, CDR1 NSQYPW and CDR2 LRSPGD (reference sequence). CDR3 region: CTCSARDRANSDYTF. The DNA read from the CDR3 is TGCACCTGCAGTGCCCGGGACAGGGCAAACTCCGACTACACC. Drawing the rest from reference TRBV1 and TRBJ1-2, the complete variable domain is VTLLEQNPRWRLVPRGQAVNLRCILKNSQYPWMSWYQQDLQKQLQWLFTLRSPGDKEVKSLPGADYLATRVTDTELRLQVANMSQGRTLYCTCSARDRANSDYTFGSGTRLLVI.

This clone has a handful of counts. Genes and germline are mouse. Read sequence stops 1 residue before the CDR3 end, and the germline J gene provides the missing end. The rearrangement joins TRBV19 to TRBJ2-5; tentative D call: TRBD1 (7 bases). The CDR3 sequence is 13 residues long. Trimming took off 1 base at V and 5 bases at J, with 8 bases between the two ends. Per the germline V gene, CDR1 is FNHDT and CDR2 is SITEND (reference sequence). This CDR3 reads CASSIRGRDTQYF. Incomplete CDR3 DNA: TGTGCCAGCAGTATAAGGGGGCGAGACACCCAGTAC.

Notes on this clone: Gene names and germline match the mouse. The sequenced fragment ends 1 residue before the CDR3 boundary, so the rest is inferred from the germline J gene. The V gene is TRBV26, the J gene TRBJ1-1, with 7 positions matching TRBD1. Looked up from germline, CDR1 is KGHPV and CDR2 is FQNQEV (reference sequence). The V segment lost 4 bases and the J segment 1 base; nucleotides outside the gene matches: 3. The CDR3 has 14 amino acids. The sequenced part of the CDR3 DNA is TGTGCCAGCAGTCGGGGGACAGAAAACACAGAAGTCTTC. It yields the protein CASSRGTENTEVF. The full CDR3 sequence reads CASSRGTENTEVFF.

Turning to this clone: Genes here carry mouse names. Here the CDR3 reads CASSDGDNYEQYF. The sequenced CDR3 bases are TGTGCCAGCAGTGATGGAGACAACTATGAACAGTAC. The chain joins TRBV13-1 to TRBJ2-7; D gene unclear. The CDR3 goes on 1 residue after the read ends, and that part is filled in from the germline J gene. Germline-derived CDR1 and CDR2 are NSHNY and SYGAGN. Trimming left V 0 bases short and J 3 bases short, with 7 bases between. The CDR3 extends over 13 amino acids.

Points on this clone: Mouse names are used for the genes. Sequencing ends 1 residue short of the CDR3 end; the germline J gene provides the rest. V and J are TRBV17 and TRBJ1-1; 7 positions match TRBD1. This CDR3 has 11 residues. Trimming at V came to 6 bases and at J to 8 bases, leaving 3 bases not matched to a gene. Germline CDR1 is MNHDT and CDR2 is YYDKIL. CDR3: CASRYRGEVFF. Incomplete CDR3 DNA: TGTGCTAGCAGGTACAGGGGCGAAGTCTTC.

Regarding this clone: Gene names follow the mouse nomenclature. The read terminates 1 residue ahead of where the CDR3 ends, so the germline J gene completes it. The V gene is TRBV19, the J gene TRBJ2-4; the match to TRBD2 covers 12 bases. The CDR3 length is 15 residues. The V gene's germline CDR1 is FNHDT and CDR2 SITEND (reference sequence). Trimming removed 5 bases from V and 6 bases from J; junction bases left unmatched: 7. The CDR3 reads CASRSTGGASNTLYF. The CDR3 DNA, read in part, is TGTGCCAGCAGGTCGACTGGGGGGGCGAGTAACACCTTGTAC.

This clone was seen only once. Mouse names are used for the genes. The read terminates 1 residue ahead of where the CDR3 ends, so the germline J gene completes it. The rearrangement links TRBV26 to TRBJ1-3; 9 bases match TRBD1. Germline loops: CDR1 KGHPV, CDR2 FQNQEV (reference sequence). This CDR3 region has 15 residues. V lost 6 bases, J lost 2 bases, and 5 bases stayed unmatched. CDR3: CASSPGTGPGNTLYF. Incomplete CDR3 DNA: TGTGCCAGCAGCCCTGGGACAGGGCCTGGAAATACGCTCTAT. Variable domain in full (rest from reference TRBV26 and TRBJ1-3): NSKVIQTPRYLVKGQGQKAKMRCIPEKGHPVVFWYQQNKNNEFKFLINFQNQEVLQQIDMTEKRFSAECPSNSPCSLEIQSSEAGDSALYLCASSPGTGPGNTLYFGEGSRLIVV.

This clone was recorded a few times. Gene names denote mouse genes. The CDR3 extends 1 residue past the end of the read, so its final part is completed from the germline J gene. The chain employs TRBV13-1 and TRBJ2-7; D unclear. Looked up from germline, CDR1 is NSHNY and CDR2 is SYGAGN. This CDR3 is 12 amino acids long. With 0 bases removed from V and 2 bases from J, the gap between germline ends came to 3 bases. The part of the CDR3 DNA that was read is TGTGCCAGCAGTGATGAGCCCTATGAACAGTAC. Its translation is CASSDEPYEQY. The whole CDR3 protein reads CASSDEPYEQYF.

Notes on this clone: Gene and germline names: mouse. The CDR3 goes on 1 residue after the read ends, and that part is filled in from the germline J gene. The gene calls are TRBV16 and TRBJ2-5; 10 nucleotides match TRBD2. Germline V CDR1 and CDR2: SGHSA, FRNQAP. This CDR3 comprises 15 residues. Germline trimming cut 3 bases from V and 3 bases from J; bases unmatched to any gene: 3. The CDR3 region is CASSLGLGIQDTQYF. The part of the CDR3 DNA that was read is TGTGCAAGCAGCTTGGGACTGGGGATACAAGACACCCAGTAC.

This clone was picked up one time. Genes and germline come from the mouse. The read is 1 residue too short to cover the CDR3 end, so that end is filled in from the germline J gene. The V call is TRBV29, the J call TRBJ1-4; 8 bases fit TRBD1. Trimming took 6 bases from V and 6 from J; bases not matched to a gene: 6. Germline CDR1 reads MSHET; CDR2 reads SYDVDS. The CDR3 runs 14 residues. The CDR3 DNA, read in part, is TGTGCTAGCAGCTCGACAGGGGACGACGAAAGATTATTT. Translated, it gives CASSSTGDDERLF. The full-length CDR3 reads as CASSSTGDDERLFF.